This is a list of T cell receptor beta chains from one sample in a study of vaccination and CD4 T cells after COVID-19. From the PCR reads, TCRdb called clonotypes with MiXCR, one entry per CDR3 protein. The table lists around 12,000 distinct CDR3 sequences, roughly 77% of them singletons. Their recognized antigens are unknown. The source material was CD4+ T cells from blood, cultured in vitro. The receptors shown here come from a human donor who had recovered from COVID-19. CDR3s include the opening cysteine and the closing phenylalanine or tryptophan. The D gene is left open where the match is weak. Only some rows state a clone size, as once, few, many or a class for expanded clones.

J | size | V | D | length | DNA | CDR3
TRBJ1-4 | NA | TRBV7-2 | TRBD1 | 16 | TGTGCCAGCAGCTTAGCCCGGACAGGGGAAGGGGAAAAACTGTTTTTT | CASSLARTGEGEKLFF
TRBJ1-2 | NA | TRBV25-1 | NA | 14 | TGTGCCAGCCCGGCGGGGAGATATTTGGATGGCTACACCTTC | CASPAGRYLDGYTF
TRBJ1-5 | NA | TRBV6-2/TRBV6-3 | TRBD1 | 16 | TGTGCCAGCAGACGCCGAACTCGGACAGGGGAACAGCCCCAGCATTTT | CASRRRTRTGEQPQHF
TRBJ2-7 | NA | TRBV7-2 | TRBD2 | 17 | TGTGCCAGCAGCTTAGGAGCGCATAGCGGGGCACCCTACGAGCAGTACTTC | CASSLGAHSGAPYEQYF
TRBJ1-6 | NA | TRBV7-2 | NA | 16 | TGTGCCAGCAGCATCCAGACCCGGGGGCATAATTCACCCCTCCACTTT | CASSIQTRGHNSPLHF
TRBJ2-3 | once | TRBV20-1 | TRBD2 | 17 | TGCAGTGCTAGAGACTGGGGAGCGGGAGGCGGCACAGATACGCAGTATTTT | CSARDWGAGGGTDTQYF
TRBJ1-2 | NA | TRBV20-1 | NA | 14 | TGCAGTGCCCCGGAGGGGCAGGCGAACTATGGCTACACCTTC | CSAPEGQANYGYTF
TRBJ2-2 | NA | TRBV20-1 | TRBD2 | 16 | TGCAGTGCCCCCAGGGCGGGAGGCTCAACCTCCGGGGAGCTGTTTTTT | CSAPRAGGSTSGELFF
TRBJ1-6 | NA | TRBV10-3 | TRBD1 | 14 | TGTGCCATCAGTACGGGACAGGGTAATTCACCCCTCCACTTT | CAISTGQGNSPLHF
TRBJ1-6 | NA | TRBV7-9 | TRBD1 | 14 | TGTGCCAGCAGCTCCGGGACAGGGCCCTCACCCCTCCACTTT | CASSSGTGPSPLHF
TRBJ1-2 | NA | TRBV28 | NA | 14 | TGTGCCAGCACCCTCCGCCGGAAGGGTCCGGGCTACACCTTC | CASTLRRKGPGYTF
TRBJ2-1 | NA | TRBV20-1 | TRBD2 | 13 | TGCAGTGCTCCGATGAGCGGGAAGAATGAGCAGTTCTTC | CSAPMSGKNEQFF
TRBJ2-3 | NA | TRBV11-3 | TRBD1 | 16 | TGTGCCAGCAGCCCCGGACAAGGGACAGCTTTAGATACGCAGTATTTT | CASSPGQGTALDTQYF
TRBJ1-1 | NA | TRBV6-1 | NA | 14 | TGTGCCAGCCTACCCCTCCTCGTCTCCACTGAAGCTTTCTTT | CASLPLLVSTEAFF
TRBJ2-7 | few | TRBV20-1 | NA | 15 | TGCAGTGCTAGAGATTTCGCGACTAACTCCTACGAGCAGTACTTC | CSARDFATNSYEQYF
TRBJ2-2 | NA | TRBV19 | TRBD2 | 16 | TGTGCCAGTAGTCTAGGGACTAGCGGGAAGACCGGGGAGCTGTTTTTT | CASSLGTSGKTGELFF
TRBJ1-5 | NA | TRBV20-1 | NA | 15 | TGCAGTGCTAGAGATCGGGTCCTCATAACGGAGCCCCAGCATTTT | CSARDRVLITEPQHF
TRBJ2-3 | NA | TRBV7-3 | NA | 15 | TGTGCCAGCAGCTTAAATCGGGACGAGACGGGTACGCAGTATTTT | CASSLNRDETGTQYF
TRBJ1-1 | NA | TRBV3-1 | NA | 16 | TGTGCCAGCAGCCAAGATTCCCACAGTTTGAACACTGAAGCTTTCTTT | CASSQDSHSLNTEAFF
TRBJ2-2 | few | TRBV20-1 | TRBD1 | 15 | TGCAGTGCAGGTCGGAACAGGGGTGGCACCGGGGAGCTGTTTTTT | CSAGRNRGGTGELFF
TRBJ1-2 | NA | TRBV15 | NA | 15 | TGTGCCACCAGCAGAGGCGGGAGCCAGACCTATGGCTACACCTTC | CATSRGGSQTYGYTF
TRBJ1-5 | NA | TRBV28 | NA | 17 | TGTGCCAGCACCCTGGACCGGTGGGGATCGGGCAATCAGCCCCAGCATTTT | CASTLDRWGSGNQPQHF
TRBJ1-5 | few | TRBV19 | TRBD1 | 14 | TGTGCCAGTAGTCCCGGGACAGGCAATCAGCCCCAGCATTTT | CASSPGTGNQPQHF
TRBJ1-2 | NA | TRBV7-2 | NA | 12 | TGTGCCAGCAGCCTAGACCGGGAGGGCTACACCTTC | CASSLDREGYTF
TRBJ2-7 | NA | TRBV20-1 | TRBD2 | 16 | TGCAGTGCCACCGGGACTAGCGGGGCTTCCTCCTACGAGCAGTACTTC | CSATGTSGASSYEQYF
TRBJ2-3 | NA | TRBV7-2 | TRBD2 | 18 | TGTGCCAGCAGCCCCTCGGGGACTAGCGGGAGGGCCAAAGATACGCAGTATTTT | CASSPSGTSGRAKDTQYF
TRBJ2-7 | NA | TRBV10-1 | NA | 18 | TGCGCCAGCAGTGACTTTACCCCATTCTGGACACTTCCCTACGAGCAGTACTTC | CASSDFTPFWTLPYEQYF
TRBJ2-3 | NA | TRBV7-2 | NA | 12 | TGTGCCAGCAGCTCCAGGGTAGATACGCAGTATTTT | CASSSRVDTQYF
TRBJ2-7 | large | TRBV6-2/TRBV6-3 | TRBD1 | 13 | TGTGCCACTAGAACAGGGGGCGAGAGGGAGCAGTACTTC | CATRTGGEREQYF
TRBJ1-2 | NA | TRBV7-9 | NA | 16 | TGTGCCAGCAGCGAACCCAACAGGCCCGTAGACTATGGCTACACCTTC | CASSEPNRPVDYGYTF
TRBJ1-5 | NA | TRBV19 | NA | 18 | TGTGCCAGTAATCCCGGGGAACTCTTCGGCTATAGCAATCAGCCCCAGCATTTT | CASNPGELFGYSNQPQHF
TRBJ1-3 | NA | TRBV28 | NA | 16 | TGTGCCAGCAGTCGGATCCAGCGCGGCTCTGGAAACACCATATATTTT | CASSRIQRGSGNTIYF
TRBJ2-7 | NA | TRBV5-1 | NA | 16 | TGCGCCAGCAGCTTGGCCCTTCAGACAGTCGCCTACGAGCAGTACTTC | CASSLALQTVAYEQYF
TRBJ1-2 | NA | TRBV2 | TRBD1 | 13 | TGTGCCAGCAGTGGACAGGGGGCAAGTGGCTACACCTTC | CASSGQGASGYTF
TRBJ2-7 | NA | TRBV6-4 | NA | 19 | TGTGCCAGCAGTGACTCCCAGCCATTTAACAGGGAATACTACTACGAGCAGTACTTC | CASSDSQPFNREYYYEQYF
TRBJ1-5 | NA | TRBV6-2/TRBV6-3 | TRBD1 | 14 | TGTGCCAGCACCATCGGGACAGGGAGTCAGCCCCAGCATTTT | CASTIGTGSQPQHF
TRBJ1-1 | NA | TRBV11-2 | NA | 15 | TGTGCCAGCAGCCGGGGGCAGGGTGGGAACACTGAAGCTTTCTTT | CASSRGQGGNTEAFF
TRBJ2-5 | NA | TRBV7-2 | NA | 17 | TGTGCCAGCAGCTTAAGGCAGGGGCAAGCCTGGAGGGAGACCCAGTACTTC | CASSLRQGQAWRETQYF
TRBJ1-3 | NA | TRBV7-2 | TRBD1 | 15 | TGTGCCAGCAGTACAAAGGGGGCGCTTGGAAACACCATATATTTT | CASSTKGALGNTIYF
TRBJ1-2 | NA | TRBV5-3 | NA | 14 | TGTGCCAGCAGCGACACCTGGATTGGCTATGGCTACACCTTC | CASSDTWIGYGYTF
TRBJ1-5 | NA | TRBV28 | NA | 12 | TGTGCCAGCAGTTTAGGGAATCAGCCCCAGCATTTT | CASSLGNQPQHF
TRBJ2-3 | NA | TRBV7-2 | NA | 15 | TGTGCCAGCAGCCGGGTAGGAAGGAACACAGATACGCAGTATTTT | CASSRVGRNTDTQYF
TRBJ2-7 | NA | TRBV10-1 | TRBD1 | 14 | TGCGCCAGCAACAAGGACAGGAAGCCCTACGAGCAGTACTTC | CASNKDRKPYEQYF
TRBJ1-5 | NA | TRBV19 | NA | 16 | TGTGCCAGTAGTATACACCGCGAGGGGTTGAATCAGCCCCAGCATTTT | CASSIHREGLNQPQHF